One sample yielded the 27 T cell receptor beta chains listed below, sequenced in a study of prognosis after radiotherapy for stage I lung cancer. The TCR beta CDR3 region was amplified from genomic DNA, with two rounds of multiplex PCR being used for the amplification. Specific primers for each TRBV and TRBJ gene were what first-round PCR used. TCRdb itself ran the multiplex PCR reads through MiXCR, one entry per CDR3 protein. This table has roughly 23,000 distinct CDR3 sequences, roughly 45% appearing once. The sequencing here drew on PBMCs, taken before or after stereotactic body radiation therapy (not recorded which). Receptor source: a donor over 45 with non-small cell lung cancer.

This clonotype was picked up many times. The chain uses TRBV7-2 and TRBJ2-3; TRBD1 agrees at 7 bases. The CDR3 sequence is 13 residues long. Trimming took 6 bases from V and 6 from J; bases not matched to a gene: 6. Germline assignment: CDR1 SGHTA and CDR2 FQGNSA. CDR3 nucleotides: TGTGCCAGCAGATACGACAGGGTGGATACGCAGTATTTT. This sequence encodes CASRYDRVDTQYF.

V and J are TRBV6-4 and TRBJ2-7, with TRBD2 matching over 7 bases. After removal of 5 bases from V and 4 bases from J, the junction contained 8 bases not matched to a gene. CDR1 MRHNA and CDR2 SNTAGT come from the germline V gene. The CDR3 extends over 14 amino acids. This CDR3 reads CASSYTSAKYEQYF. CDR3 bases: TGTGCCAGCAGTTACACTAGCGCGAAGTACGAGCAGTACTTC.

About this clonotype: Sequence at one end of the junction differs from germline and may be a read error. The V gene is TRBV6-2 or TRBV6-3, the J gene TRBJ2-1; D is possibly TRBD1 (7 bases). This CDR3 is 18 amino acids long. Germline V gives CDR1 MNHEY, CDR2 SVGEGT. CDR3 bases: TGCGCCAGCAGGGGGTCATGGGGCAACGGGAGCTCCTACAATGAGCAGTTCTTC. Amino acids: CASRGSWGNGSSYNEQFF.

The table lists this clonotype with many counts. The gene calls are TRBV19 and TRBJ1-1; weak D call: TRBD1 (6 bases). V lost 3 bases and J 11 bases, leaving 22 bases between the germline ends. The CDR3 consists of 15 residues. Germline loops: CDR1 LNHDA, CDR2 SQIVND (reference sequence). The DNA for the CDR3 is TGTGCCAGTAGTATCGATTGGGGGCCCCCCGGGAGGGCTTTCTTT. Protein sequence: CASSIDWGPPGRAFF.

This chain links TRBV5-7 with TRBJ2-7, with no clear D. TRBV5-7 is filed as an ORF, its function uncertain. The CDR3 has 14 residues. Trimming cost V 0 bases and J 2 bases, with 9 bases left between them. The DNA of the CDR3 is TGTGCCAGCAGCTTGGGCCGACATACCTACGAGCAGTACTTC. Encoded protein: CASSLGRHTYEQYF.

The count of this clonotype is one. A much more abundant neighbour one base away suggests this may be a read error. Here the CDR3 omits its conserved ending phenylalanine or tryptophan, so a read error is the likely source. The V gene is TRBV29-1, the J gene TRBJ1-3; D uncertain. The CDR3 runs to 12 residues. Trimming removed 8 bases at V and 0 bases at J, with 8 bases between. CDR1 is SQVTM and CDR2 is ANQGSEA in the germline V gene. CDR3: CSPPDSGNTIYS. The DNA for the CDR3 is TGCAGCCCCCCAGACTCTGGAAACACCATATATTCT.

This chain uses TRBV20-1 with TRBJ1-3, with D hard to call. The CDR3 length is 13 residues. V dropped 3 bases and J dropped 0 bases, with 6 bases sitting between them. CDR1 is DFQATT and CDR2 is SNEGSKA in the germline V gene (reference sequence). As DNA, the CDR3 is TGCAGTGCTAGTGACGACTCTGGAAACACCATATATTTT. It specifies CSASDDSGNTIYF.

The chain carries TRBV3-1 and TRBJ1-3, with no clear D. In germline, CDR1 is LGHDT, CDR2 YNNKEL (reference sequence). The CDR3 is made up of 14 amino acids. V was pared by 6 bases and J by 5 bases, with 14 bases between. The CDR3, as DNA: TGTGCCAGCAGTCCAAATTCGGGGAGAAACACCATATATTTT. Its translation is CASSPNSGRNTIYF.

There are a few counts of this clonotype. A far larger clone is off by one base, so a read error is likely. The CDR3 spells CASSTDPDGTDTQYF. In DNA form, the CDR3 reads TGTGCCAGCAGTACCGATCCGGACGGCACAGATACGCAGTATTTT. This rearrangement joins TRBV28 to TRBJ2-3; no clear D gene. Per germline, CDR1 MDHEN and CDR2 SYDVKM. The CDR3 spans 15 residues. V gave up 5 bases and J gave up 1 base, with 13 bases separating them.

J is TRBJ2-7 and V is TRBV2; 7 nucleotides line up with TRBD2. Trimming cost V 6 bases and J 5 bases; bases outside gene matches: 7. CDR1 and CDR2 from the germline V gene are SNHLY and FYNNEI. The length of the CDR3 is 13 residues. CDR3 protein: CASRRGSVNEQYF. Here the CDR3 DNA reads TGTGCCAGCAGACGCGGGAGTGTCAACGAGCAGTACTTC.

This chain uses TRBV30 with TRBJ1-4; no definite D call. This CDR3 has 13 amino acids. Trimming took 2 bases from V and 2 from J, leaving 6 bases between them. Germline V gene data show CDR1 as GTSNPN and CDR2 as SVGIG (reference sequence). Written as DNA, the CDR3 is TGTGCCTGGAGTAGCCCTACTAATGAAAAACTGTTTTTT. Amino acids: CAWSSPTNEKLFF.

On this clonotype: A far larger clone is off by one base, so a read error is likely. V usage is TRBV5-6 and J usage is TRBJ2-7, with TRBD1 as a possible D gene (6 bases). TRBJ1-2 matches the DNA end more closely, so the J call is doubtful. Per germline, CDR1 SGHDT and CDR2 YYEEEE. The CDR3 length is 13 residues. The CDR3 coding sequence is TGTGCCAGCACCGTAGGGGGGGATGGGGGCTACACCTTC. Its translation is CASTVGGDGGYTF.

The sample holds many counts of this clonotype. The genes are TRBV4-1 and TRBJ2-1, with 12 nucleotides matching TRBD1. The germline gives CDR1 MGHRA, CDR2 YSYEKL. The V segment lost 4 bases and the J segment 9 bases; nucleotides outside the gene matches: 7. This CDR3 has 15 residues. CDR3 amino acids: CASSRDRGLLSEQFF. DNA for the CDR3: TGCGCCAGCAGCCGGGACAGGGGGCTTTTAAGTGAGCAGTTCTTC.

In this sample, this clonotype turned up once. The V gene is TRBV7-8, the J gene TRBJ2-7; TRBD1 aligns across 7 bases. The V and J ends lost 7 bases and 3 bases, in that order; junction bases with no gene match: 15. CDR1 and CDR2 from the germline V gene are SGHVS and FQNEAQ. The CDR3 has 16 amino acids. CDR3 nucleotide sequence: TGTGCCAGCATCCCCAGGAACCCGGGACAGAGCTACGAGCAGTACTTC. It is translated as CASIPRNPGQSYEQYF.

This clonotype has ten or more counts. The rearrangement uses TRBV4-3 and TRBJ1-2, with TRBD1 matching over 7 bases. V was pared by 0 bases and J by 3 bases, with 1 base of the junction left unmatched. The CDR3 has 14 amino acids. The V gene's germline CDR1 is LGHNA and CDR2 YSLEER. The CDR3 nucleotides are TGCGCCAGCAGCCAAGAAACAGGGGACTATGGCTACACCTTC. Translation gives CASSQETGDYGYTF.

As to this clonotype: The junction and the germline gene differ at one end; a read error may be behind it. V is TRBV6-9 and J is TRBJ1-6; 9 nucleotides line up with TRBD1. Germline V gene lookup returns CDR1 MNHGY and CDR2 SVAAGI. CDR3 size: 15 residues. The CDR3 protein is CASSYALDRGSTLHF. CDR3 DNA sequence: TGTGCCAGCAGTTACGCCCTGGACAGGGGTTCAACCCTACACTTT.

This clonotype was seen ten or more times. The chain joins TRBV20-1 to TRBJ2-3; maybe TRBD2 (5 bases). Between the trimmed V and J ends, which lost 8 bases and 1 base, there was a span of 16 bases. Germline lookup yields CDR1 DFQATT and CDR2 SNEGSKA (reference sequence). The CDR3 sequence is 14 residues long. DNA of the CDR3: TGCAGTAGACGGGCGGGCGACGGCACAGATACGCAGTATTTT. Its translation is CSRRAGDGTDTQYF.

This clonotype showed up many times. This chain joins TRBV2 and TRBJ2-7, with 8 bases identical to TRBD1. CDR3 length: 14 residues. The germline V gene has CDR1 SNHLY and CDR2 FYNNEI. Unmatched junction bases numbered 9, after V lost 6 bases and J lost 5 bases. CDR3 coding DNA: TGTGCCAGCAGGATTGGACAGGGTGGGGACGAGCAGTACTTC. Translating it yields CASRIGQGGDEQYF.

As to this clonotype: A far larger clone is just one base off, so this is likely a read error. The chain has TRBV5-5 and TRBJ2-3; TRBD1 matches 7 bases. This CDR3 region has 15 residues. Germline V CDR1 and CDR2: SGHKS, YYEKEE (reference sequence). The CDR3 here is CASSYGTARTDTHYF. The CDR3 DNA reads as TGCGCCAGCAGCTATGGGACAGCTCGCACAGATACGCATTATTTT.

This rearrangement joins TRBV5-1 to TRBJ2-3; 9 bases agree with TRBD1. The V gene's germline CDR1 is SGHRS and CDR2 YFSETQ. This CDR3 spans 15 amino acids. V lost 0 bases to trimming and J lost 3 bases; unmatched junction nucleotides: 2. The CDR3 reads CASSLVGQGTDTQYF. DNA for the CDR3: TGCGCCAGCAGCTTGGTGGGACAGGGTACAGATACGCAGTATTTT.

The chain couples TRBV6-5 to TRBJ1-6; D is uncertain. Germline values: CDR1 MNHEY, CDR2 SVGAGI. The CDR3 runs 17 residues. Trimming stripped 0 bases from V and 7 bases from J, with 16 bases between. This CDR3 is CASSYSSSGTGNSPLHF. The CDR3 DNA sequence: TGTGCCAGCAGTTACTCGAGTTCGGGCACGGGGAATTCACCCCTCCACTTT.

Note on this clonotype: The likely explanation is a read error, given a far larger clone one base away. In DNA, the CDR3 is TGTGCCAGCGGCTTAACGGGGTTCGGCACTGAAGCTTTCTTT. Protein product: CASGLTGFGTEAFF. The chain uses TRBV4-1 and TRBJ1-1; D not certain. Germline assignment: CDR1 MGHRA and CDR2 YSYEKL. The CDR3 runs to 14 residues.

This clonotype was seen repeatedly, ten times or more. For the CDR3, the DNA is TGTGCCAGCAGCTGGGGTCGACTAGCGGGGGGGAACACCGGGGAGCTGTTTTTT. It encodes CASSWGRLAGGNTGELFF. This chain connects TRBV5-6 to TRBJ2-2, with 13 bases identical to TRBD2. Germline CDR1 and CDR2: SGHDT and YYEEEE. This CDR3 spans 18 amino acids. After removal of 3 bases from V and 1 base from J, the junction contained 6 bases not matched to a gene. Based on the CDR3 plus reference TRBV5-6 and TRBJ2-2, the full variable domain is DAGVTQSPTHLIKTRGQQVTLRCSPKSGHDTVSWYQQALGQGPQFIFQYYEEEERQRGNFPDRFSGHQFPNYSSELNVNALLLGDSALYLCASSWGRLAGGNTGELFFGEGSRLTVL.

This clonotype is medium-sized in the sample. The chain links TRBV12-3 or TRBV12-4 to TRBJ2-3; 7 bases fit TRBD2. The CDR3 has 16 residues. After removal of 1 base from V and 0 bases from J, the junction contained 4 bases not matched to a gene. CDR3 region: CASSLGLAASTDTQYF. The CDR3 nucleotides read TGTGCCAGCAGTTTAGGGCTAGCGGCTAGCACAGATACGCAGTATTTT.

Many counts were recorded for this clonotype. J is TRBJ2-7 and V is TRBV2; TRBD1 matches 8 bases. Germline CDR1 SNHLY, CDR2 FYNNEI. This CDR3 region has 15 residues. Losses at the gene ends were 6 bases for V and 3 bases for J; bases not matched to a gene: 10. CDR3 protein: CASRYGQGSLYEQYF. The CDR3 DNA follows: TGTGCCAGCAGGTACGGACAGGGTAGCCTCTACGAGCAGTACTTC.

The chain couples TRBV12-3 or TRBV12-4 to TRBJ1-1; 8 bases are a match to TRBD1. J lost 3 bases, V lost 4 bases, and 1 base had no gene match. This CDR3 spans 13 amino acids. CDR3 coding DNA: TGTGCCAGCAGTTACAGGGGGTACACTGAAGCTTTCTTT. This sequence encodes CASSYRGYTEAFF.

This clonotype counts as medium-sized. The chain employs TRBV6-1 and TRBJ1-6, with a tentative D call TRBD1 (5 bases). The CDR3 runs to 16 residues. V lost 1 base to trimming and J lost 10 bases, with 17 bases between them. The V gene's germline CDR1 is MNHNS and CDR2 SASEGT. CDR3 nucleotide sequence: TGTGCCAGCAGTGAAGGCTCAGGGCGACCAAGATCACCCCTCCACTTT. Its protein product is CASSEGSGRPRSPLHF.